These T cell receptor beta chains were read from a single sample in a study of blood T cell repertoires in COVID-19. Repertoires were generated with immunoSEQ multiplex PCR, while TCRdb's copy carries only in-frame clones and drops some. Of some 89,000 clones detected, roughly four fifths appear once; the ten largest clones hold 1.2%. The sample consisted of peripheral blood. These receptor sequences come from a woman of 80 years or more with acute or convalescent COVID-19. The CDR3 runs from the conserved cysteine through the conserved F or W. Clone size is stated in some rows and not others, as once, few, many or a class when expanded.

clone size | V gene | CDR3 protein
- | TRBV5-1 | CASSFGADGETQYF
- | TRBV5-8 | CASSLPPHNEQFF
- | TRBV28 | CATAGSVVLGEQFF
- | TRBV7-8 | CASSIRTSGQETQYF
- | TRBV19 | CASSDRAPNIQYF
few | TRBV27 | CASSSTGLDEKLFF
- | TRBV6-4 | CASSPTGNSYEQYF
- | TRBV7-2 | CASSFSGELSYEQYF
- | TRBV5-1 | CASSPQGARGEAFF
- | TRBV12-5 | CASGLVGGGTGELFF
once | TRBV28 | CASTLSHEQYF
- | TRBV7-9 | CASSNRDTEAFF
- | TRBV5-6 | CASSLGSVMQYF
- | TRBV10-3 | CAISDPGLGNYGYTF
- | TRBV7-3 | CASSPGQGSPLHF
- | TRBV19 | CASSTRTGGENYGYTF
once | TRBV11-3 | CASSGRTANTGELFF
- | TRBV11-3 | CASSLGGLAGGETQYF
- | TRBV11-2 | CASSLQGSEAFF
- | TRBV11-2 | CASSLGPGYGYTF
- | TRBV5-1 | CASSLTGDSGNTIYF
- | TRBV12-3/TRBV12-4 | CASTGRDEQFF
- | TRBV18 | CASSPWTGALDEQYF
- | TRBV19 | CASTVRTTNEKLFF
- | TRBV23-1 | CASSQLTEGNTGELFF
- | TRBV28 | CASSLPPTGSVDGYTF
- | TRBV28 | CASEGTIHYNEQFF
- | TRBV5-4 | CASSLDSGQPQHF
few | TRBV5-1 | CASSWDREDGYTF
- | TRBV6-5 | CASSYSKEGDKNIQYF
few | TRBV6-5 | CASSLSGTANTGELFF
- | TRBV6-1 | CASSEGQAFDQPQHF
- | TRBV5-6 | CASSLAGTSVYNEQFF
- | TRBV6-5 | CASSYHGQGGSYEQYF
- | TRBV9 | CASSVAGQSNEQYF
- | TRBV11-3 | CASSLMGLAGEEQFF
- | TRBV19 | CASSKTGQTQETQYF
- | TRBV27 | CASSFGGTGGNQPQHF
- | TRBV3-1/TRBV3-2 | CASSQWGSGTRETQYF
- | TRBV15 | CATRRGTEEKLFF
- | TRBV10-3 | CAISVGQGYGYTF
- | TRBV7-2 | CASSLTGYGYTF
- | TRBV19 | CASSIEPSGEGGYTF
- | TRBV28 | CASSLVVAGQETQYF
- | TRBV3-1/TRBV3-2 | CASSQDTGDKQPQHF
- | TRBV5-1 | CASSLAGNYEQYF
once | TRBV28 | CASSLSPNTEAFF
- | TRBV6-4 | CASSASGGTDTQYF
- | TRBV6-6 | CASSDSGQGNTEAFF
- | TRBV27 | CASSLTASGPSGANVLTF
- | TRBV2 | CASSAGTGGYGYTF
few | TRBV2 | CASRRGASNQPQHF
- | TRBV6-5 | CASSKGDGNTIYF
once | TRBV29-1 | CSVGGQINTEAFF